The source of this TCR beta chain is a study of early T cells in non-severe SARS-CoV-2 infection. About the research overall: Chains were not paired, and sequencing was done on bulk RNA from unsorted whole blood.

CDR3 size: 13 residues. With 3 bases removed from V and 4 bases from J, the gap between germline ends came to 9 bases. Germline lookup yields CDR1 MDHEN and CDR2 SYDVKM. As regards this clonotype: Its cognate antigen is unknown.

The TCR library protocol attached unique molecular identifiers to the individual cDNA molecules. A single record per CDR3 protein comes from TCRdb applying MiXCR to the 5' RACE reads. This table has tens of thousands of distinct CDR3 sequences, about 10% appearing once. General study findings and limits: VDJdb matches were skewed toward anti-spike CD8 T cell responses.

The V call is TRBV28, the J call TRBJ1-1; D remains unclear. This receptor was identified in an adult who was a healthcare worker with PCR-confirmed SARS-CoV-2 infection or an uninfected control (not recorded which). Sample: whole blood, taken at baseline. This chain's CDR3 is CASSFPMGTEAFF. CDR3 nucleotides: TGTGCCAGCAGTTTCCCCATGGGCACTGAAGCTTTCTTT.